Following are 20 T cell receptor beta chains from one sample sequenced in a study of T cell repertoires in cytomegalovirus infection. These TCRs' antigens remain unknown. TCRdb redid the calling of the reads with MiXCR, one entry per CDR3 protein. Of about 130,000 distinct CDR3 sequences detected, around 25% appear once; the ten largest clones hold 30% to 35%. Sample: PBMCs, sequenced either directly or after in vitro stimulation (not recorded which). Every receptor here comes from a human donor in good health (CMV status not recorded). Some clones in this sample may be carry-over from other donors' samples.

This clonotype turned up a few times. The rearrangement uses TRBV2 and TRBJ1-1; no clear D gene. The germline V and J ends were trimmed by 5 bases and 1 base, with 17 bases remaining between them. Germline V gene data show CDR1 as SNHLY and CDR2 as FYNNEI. This CDR3 region has 16 residues. CDR3 amino acids: CASSRTSPRGNTEAFF. CDR3 sequence (DNA): TGTGCCAGCAGTCGAACCTCTCCGCGGGGGAACACTGAAGCTTTCTTT.

This clonotype showed up just a few times. At one boundary the junction diverges from the germline segment, which might be a read error. The rearrangement links TRBV29-1 to TRBJ2-5, with 10 bases identical to TRBD2. CDR1 and CDR2 from the germline V gene are SQVTM and ANQGSEA. The CDR3 is made up of 13 amino acids. The CDR3 spells CSVETSGDKRGDF. CDR3 nucleotides: TGCAGCGTTGAAACTAGCGGGGACAAGAGAGGGGACTTC. Full variable domain (remainder filled in from reference TRBV29-1 and TRBJ2-5): SAVISQKPSRDICQRGTSLTIQCQVDSQVTMMFWYRQQPGQSLTLIATANQGSEATYESGFVIDKFPISRPNLTFSTLTVSNMSPEDSSIYLCSVETSGDKRGDFGPGTRLLVL.

This clonotype was recorded many times. The chain combines TRBV7-2 with TRBJ2-7; 10 bases align to TRBD2. The ends lost 5 bases at V and 3 bases at J; junction bases unmatched: 7. The germline gives CDR1 SGHTA, CDR2 FQGNSA. CDR3 length: 15 residues. In nucleotides, the CDR3 is TGTGCCAGCAGCCCCCTAGCGGGAGAGTACTACGAGCAGTACGTC. This translates into CASSPLAGEYYEQYV.

This clonotype was counted a few times. The gene calls are TRBV5-1 and TRBJ2-3; D is undetermined. Looked up from germline, CDR1 is SGHRS and CDR2 is YFSETQ. The CDR3 is 12 residues long. Trimming left V 1 base short and J 2 bases short, with 2 bases between. The CDR3 spells CASSLNTDTQYF. As DNA, the CDR3 is TGCGCCAGCAGCTTGAACACAGATACGCAGTATTTT.

There are many counts of this clonotype. The chain's CDR3 is CASSSGTPYEQYF. CDR3 sequence (DNA): TGTGCCAGCAGCTCCGGGACTCCCTACGAGCAGTACTTC. The chain recombines TRBV7-8 with TRBJ2-7; TRBD2 might be the D (6 bases). There are 13 residues in the CDR3. Germline CDR1 SGHVS, CDR2 FQNEAQ. Trimming took 4 bases from V and 2 from J, leaving 9 bases between them.

This clonotype was observed at least ten times. The rearrangement links TRBV7-2 to TRBJ2-1; the D is unclear. Deletions cut 5 bases from V and 3 bases from J, with 20 bases between. Germline CDR1 and CDR2: SGHTA and FQGNSA. CDR3 size: 17 residues. The chain's CDR3 is CASSDSGVRILYNEQFF. The CDR3 nucleotides are TGTGCCAGCAGCGACTCTGGAGTCCGCATCCTCTACAATGAGCAGTTCTTC.

CDR3 nucleotide sequence: TGTGCCAGCAGCTTGAGGCGGATACCCTCCTACGAGCAGTACTTC. As protein: CASSLRRIPSYEQYF. The chain carries TRBV5-6 and TRBJ2-7, with D unclear. Germline V lookup: CDR1 SGHDT, CDR2 YYEEEE. Trimming shortened V by 1 base and J by 0 bases, and 11 bases separated the two germline ends. CDR3 length: 15 residues.

This clonotype has only a few counts. This chain connects TRBV20-1 to TRBJ1-5; D is uncertain. Germline V gives CDR1 DFQATT, CDR2 SNEGSKA (reference sequence). This CDR3 is 11 amino acids long. V lost 3 bases and J lost 7, with 7 bases in between. CDR3 protein: CSASTGQPQHF. In nucleotides, the CDR3 is TGCAGTGCTAGTACCGGGCAGCCCCAGCATTTT.

This clonotype has a count of ten or more. V is TRBV7-2 and J is TRBJ1-5; no firm D call. Trimming pared 3 bases from V and 7 bases from J, leaving 16 bases between. Germline CDR1 and CDR2: SGHTA and FQGNSA. This CDR3 contains 15 residues. In DNA form, the CDR3 reads TGTGCCAGCAGCTTGAACGTACCAAGTAGGCAGCCCCAGCATTTT. Protein: CASSLNVPSRQPQHF. Looking up the rest from reference TRBV7-2 and TRBJ1-5 gives the full variable domain: GAGVSQSPSNKVTEKGKDVELRCDPISGHTALYWYRQSLGQGLEFLIYFQGNSAPDKSGLPSDRFSAERTGGSVSTLTIQRTQQEDSAVYLCASSLNVPSRQPQHFGDGTRLSIL.

The chain couples TRBV25-1 to TRBJ2-5, with 8 bases that match TRBD1. The CDR3 runs to 15 residues. In germline, CDR1 is MGHDK, CDR2 SYGVNS. J lost 5 bases, V lost 1 base, and 6 bases had no gene match. The DNA for the CDR3 is TGTGCCAGCAGTGAATGGGCAGGGGGCCGGGAGACCCAGTACTTC. Translating it yields CASSEWAGGRETQYF.

The chain recombines TRBV4-1 with TRBJ2-7; D is unresolved. Germline lookup yields CDR1 MGHRA and CDR2 YSYEKL. V was trimmed by 0 bases and J by 0 bases, leaving 9 bases between them. CDR3 length: 15 amino acids. CDR3 DNA: TGCGCCAGCAGCCAAGAACGCGCGAACTCCTACGAGCAGTACGTC. Protein: CASSQERANSYEQYV.

This chain uses TRBV7-9 with TRBJ2-3; possible D gene TRBD1, 6 bases. V lost 6 bases to trimming and J lost 2 bases, with 15 bases between them. CDR3 length: 15 residues. Germline V gene lookup returns CDR1 SEHNR and CDR2 FQNEAQ (reference sequence). In DNA, the CDR3 is TGTGCCAGCAGTTCGGTAGGGGGAAACACAGATACGCAGTATTTT. Its translation is CASSSVGGNTDTQYF.

This rearrangement joins TRBV24-1 to TRBJ2-2; possibly TRBD1 for D (6 bases). Germline V gene data show CDR1 as KGHDR and CDR2 as SFDVKD. Trimming took 5 bases from V and 4 from J, leaving 13 bases between them. CDR3 length equals 15 residues. The DNA for the CDR3 is TGTGCCACCAGTGGGCCAGGGACAAGCACCGGGGAGCTGTTTTTT. Its protein product is CATSGPGTSTGELFF.

In this sample, this clonotype turned up a few times. The chain carries TRBV27 and TRBJ2-3; 9 bases line up with TRBD2. The V and J ends lost 6 bases and 2 bases, in that order; junction bases with no gene match: 9. The length of the CDR3 is 16 residues. Germline-derived CDR1 and CDR2 are MNHEY and SMNVEV (reference sequence). CDR3 sequence reads: CASRHRPSGTTDTQYF. The CDR3, as DNA: TGTGCCAGCAGACACAGGCCTAGCGGGACCACAGATACGCAGTATTTT.

The DNA for the CDR3 is TGTGCCAGCAGCTCCGGTAGCTATAACACAGATACGCAGTATTTT. It is translated as CASSSGSYNTDTQYF. This rearrangement joins TRBV7-2 to TRBJ2-3; D is ambiguous. V lost 4 bases and J lost 2, with 13 bases in between. This CDR3 contains 15 residues. Germline V gene data show CDR1 as SGHTA and CDR2 as FQGNSA.

This clonotype has a handful of counts. The chain uses TRBV7-9 and TRBJ1-1; TRBD1 is a possible D gene (5 bases). This CDR3 is 14 amino acids long. Trimming pared 2 bases from V and 0 bases from J, leaving 7 bases between. CDR1 is SEHNR, CDR2 FQNEAQ, per germline (reference sequence). Here the CDR3 reads CASSLIRVNTEAFF. CDR3 in DNA: TGTGCCAGCAGCTTAATCAGGGTGAACACTGAAGCTTTCTTT.

This clonotype has a handful of counts. V and J are TRBV12-3 or TRBV12-4 and TRBJ1-1, with TRBD1 identical over 8 bases. The CDR3 has 14 residues. V dropped 7 bases and J dropped 7; count of bases not matched to a gene: 11. The CDR3 DNA is TGTGCCAGCAAACTCACAGGGGGACGGGGTGAAGCTTTCTTT. This encodes CASKLTGGRGEAFF.

This clonotype was observed at least ten times. J is TRBJ2-4 and V is TRBV11-2, with D possibly TRBD2 on 5 matching bases. Germline CDR1 reads SGHAT; CDR2 reads FQNNGV. V shed 5 bases and J shed 7 bases, with 15 bases lying between them. CDR3 length: 14 amino acids. Here the CDR3 reads CASSRGPNQNIQYF. CDR3 DNA sequence: TGTGCCAGCAGCCGAGGGCCCAATCAGAACATTCAGTACTTC.

The chain couples TRBV10-3 to TRBJ2-1, with D perhaps TRBD2 (6 bases). Germline assignment: CDR1 ENHRY and CDR2 SYGVKD. CDR3 length: 13 residues. Trimming removed 7 bases at V and 3 bases at J, with 10 bases between. The CDR3 region has the DNA TGTGCCATCACTAGCGAGAACTACAATGAGCAGTTCTTC. Translated, it gives CAITSENYNEQFF.

This sequence joins TRBV2 and TRBJ1-1, with D maybe TRBD1 (5 bases). Per the germline V gene, CDR1 is SNHLY and CDR2 is FYNNEI. This CDR3 is 14 amino acids long. V dropped 0 bases and J dropped 4 bases, with 9 bases sitting between them. CDR3 DNA sequence: TGTGCCAGCAGTGAAGCATCAGGGTCCACTGAAGCTTTCTTT. Translating gives CASSEASGSTEAFF.